Below, 5 T cell receptor beta chains from the same sample are listed, as sequenced in a study of T cell responses to AZD1222 COVID-19 vaccine. Profiling relied on immunoSEQ multiplex PCR, and the TCRdb table lists in-frame clones only, not all of them. The data hold under 200,000 clones, with 85% to 90% observed a single time. The source was peripheral blood, collected 28 days after the second AZD1222 dose. These receptors were obtained from an adult who received the AZD1222 COVID-19 vaccine.

The chain links TRBV30 to TRBJ1-5; a possible D gene is TRBD1 (6 bases). This CDR3 region has 14 residues. Deletions cut 4 bases from V and 2 bases from J, with 12 bases between. Germline assignment: CDR1 GTSNPN and CDR2 SVGIG (reference sequence). The CDR3 region is CAWTQKGGNQPQHF. The DNA for the CDR3 is TGTGCCTGGACACAGAAGGGGGGCAATCAGCCCCAGCATTTT.

This clone was counted between two and nine times. The chain carries TRBV6-2 or TRBV6-3 and TRBJ2-7, with no clear D. Germline V gene sequence: CDR1 MNHEY, CDR2 SVGEGT. There are 14 residues in the CDR3. V was clipped by 0 bases and J by 5 bases, with 11 bases between them. CDR3 nucleotide sequence: TGTGCCAGCAGTTACTCCGGCCACGCTCACGAGCAGTACTTC. Protein product: CASSYSGHAHEQYF.

The chain has TRBV2 and TRBJ2-1, with TRBD2 as a possible D gene (5 bases). The V and J ends lost 0 bases and 7 bases respectively, with 10 bases between them. CDR3 length: 14 residues. Germline values: CDR1 SNHLY, CDR2 FYNNEI. CDR3 in DNA: TGTGCCAGCAGTGAAGCACCTCGGGGAAATGAGCAGTTCTTC. Translation gives CASSEAPRGNEQFF.

The CDR3 protein is CASSARTDAYNEQFF. The CDR3 nucleotides read TGTGCCAGCAGCGCCCGGACGGACGCCTACAATGAGCAGTTCTTC. The chain carries TRBV9 and TRBJ2-1; D is unresolved. This CDR3 has 15 amino acids. Germline-derived CDR1 and CDR2 are SGDLS and YYNGEE. Between the trimmed V and J ends, which lost 3 bases and 2 bases, there was a span of 12 bases. Complete variable domain (other parts from reference TRBV9 and TRBJ2-1): DSGVTQTPKHLITATGQRVTLRCSPRSGDLSVYWYQQSLDQGLQFLIQYYNGEERAKGNILERFSAQQFPDLHSELNLSSLELGDSALYFCASSARTDAYNEQFFGPGTRLTVL.

The rearrangement links TRBV7-2 to TRBJ2-3; D remains ambiguous. The V end lost 0 bases, the J end lost 2 bases, and 9 bases lay between the germline ends. Germline V gene data show CDR1 as SGHTA and CDR2 as FQGNSA. This CDR3 is built from 15 residues. The CDR3 protein is CASSLAPEVTDTQYF. CDR3 coding DNA: TGTGCCAGCAGCTTAGCCCCAGAAGTCACAGATACGCAGTATTTT.